The entry below describes one T cell receptor beta chain. Antigen: not known. V lost 1 base, J lost 7 bases, and 12 bases lay in between. The CDR3 is 14 amino acids. Germline CDR1 and CDR2: SGHDT and YYEEEE. This sample is part of a study of T-cell memory formation after mild COVID-19. Whole-study context: Clusters were largely donor specific.

Study-wide results and limits: Detection of some responders pre-infection suggested pre-existing cross-reactive memory T cells participated. Clones shrinking between day 15 and 85 showed a balanced CD4/CD8 split, and those that grew later tilted toward CD4+. Contracting CD4+ clones sat mainly in CM and EM; CD8+ in EMRA.

MiXCR, applied by TCRdb to the 5' RACE reads, yields one record per CDR3 protein. The sample consists of about 200,000 distinct CDR3 sequences, over 9% of them appearing once. The TCR was taken from a young man who had mild COVID-19 (a few samples of this study predate the infection). Cell type and time point are not known. The sequencing input was PBMCs or a T cell subset sorted from them (not recorded which). The rearrangement uses TRBV5-6 and TRBJ1-5, with D hard to call. The CDR3 loop reads CASSLYLERQPQHF. The CDR3 bases are TGTGCCAGCAGCTTGTATCTGGAAAGGCAGCCCCAGCATTTT.